The rows below give T cell receptor beta chains drawn from one sample of a study of sequential checkpoint blockade in melanoma. Repertoires were generated with immunoSEQ multiplex PCR, while TCRdb's copy carries only in-frame clones and drops some. Of under 2,500 clones in the sample, 25% to 35% were seen once. The source was tumor tissue (inferred from file names), collected from a patient given nivolumab and ipilimumab in sequence. The receptors derive from a human donor with melanoma. Each CDR3 is given with its conserved first and last residue. The D gene is left open where the match is weak.

J gene,V gene,D gene,CDR3 protein
TRBJ2-3,TRBV1,-,CASSQGSGIGTDTQYF
TRBJ1-1,TRBV29-1,-,CSGSGGESTEAFF
TRBJ2-7,TRBV5-1,TRBD1,CASSPTPGTGYEQYF
TRBJ1-2,TRBV11-3,-,CASSLMGGPNYGYTF
TRBJ1-1,TRBV5-1,-,CASSLVGQNTEAFF
TRBJ2-1,TRBV29-1,-,CSAQVGRSYNEQFF
TRBJ2-4,TRBV2,TRBD2,CASSRAGGGAAKNIQYF
TRBJ2-1,TRBV7-5,-,CASSLPPAAGRLEQFF
TRBJ2-7,TRBV5-1,-,CASNPIGPAYEQYF
TRBJ2-3,TRBV11-3,TRBD2,CASSLRAGLAGVSTDTQYF
TRBJ1-6,TRBV19,-,CASSPQGGAPLHF
TRBJ1-3,TRBV7-7,-,CASSQPEVSGNTIYF
TRBJ1-5,TRBV18,TRBD1,CASSPGTDGNQPQHF
TRBJ1-1,TRBV6-8,-,CASTLIFPNEAFF
TRBJ1-2,TRBV19,TRBD1,CASQAQGQGALGYTF
TRBJ2-5,TRBV4-1,TRBD1,CASSQALGGEETQYF
TRBJ1-3,TRBV12-5,-,CASAGSGNTIYF
TRBJ2-7,TRBV28,-,CASSFFPGGLSYEQYF
TRBJ2-1,TRBV7-1,-,CASSLPSLVGEQFF
TRBJ1-2,TRBV11-3,-,CASSLNAYGGRTPNYGYTF
TRBJ2-5,TRBV19,TRBD1,CASSRQGVVETQYF
TRBJ1-4,TRBV5-1,-,CASSLGRMDEKLFF
TRBJ1-6,TRBV6-8,-,CASSNPPRGNNSPLHF
TRBJ2-5,TRBV1,-,CASSLAGETQYF
TRBJ2-1,TRBV11-3,TRBD2,CASSGTLAGLPYNEQFF
TRBJ2-3,TRBV11-3,TRBD2,CASSQGPYSGGAVNTQYF
TRBJ1-1,TRBV29-1,-,CSAGQHMNTEAFF
TRBJ2-3,TRBV10-2,TRBD2,CASSDSGGGTDTQYF
TRBJ2-1,TRBV15,TRBD1,CATRQTGGPYNEQFF
TRBJ1-1,TRBV6-8,-,CASSLGQSFGAFF
TRBJ1-1,TRBV6-8,-,CASTGLWGDTEAFF
TRBJ2-3,TRBV6-8,TRBD2,CARGEGDNTDTQYF
TRBJ1-2,TRBV18,-,CASSPARGGYTF
TRBJ2-3,TRBV11-3,-,CASSFNGRRPTDTQYF
TRBJ1-3,TRBV18,TRBD1,CASSPKSPGQGAGNTIYF
TRBJ2-3,TRBV6-8,TRBD1,CASKRDRGRLSTDTQYF
TRBJ1-1,TRBV6-8,TRBD1,CASSGIQGAGSEAFF
TRBJ1-2,TRBV6-8,TRBD1,CASSLIGQGDYGYTF
TRBJ2-3,TRBV6-8,-,CAIRGEGTDTQYF
TRBJ2-5,TRBV6-7,-,CATSPQETQYF
TRBJ2-3,TRBV28,-,CASRRQVGEDTQYF
TRBJ2-7,TRBV11-3,-,CASSLDHYLKGSYEQYF
TRBJ1-4,TRBV6-7,-,CASSYSAGALEKLFF
TRBJ1-4,TRBV5-1,TRBD1,CASSTGQTTNEKLFF